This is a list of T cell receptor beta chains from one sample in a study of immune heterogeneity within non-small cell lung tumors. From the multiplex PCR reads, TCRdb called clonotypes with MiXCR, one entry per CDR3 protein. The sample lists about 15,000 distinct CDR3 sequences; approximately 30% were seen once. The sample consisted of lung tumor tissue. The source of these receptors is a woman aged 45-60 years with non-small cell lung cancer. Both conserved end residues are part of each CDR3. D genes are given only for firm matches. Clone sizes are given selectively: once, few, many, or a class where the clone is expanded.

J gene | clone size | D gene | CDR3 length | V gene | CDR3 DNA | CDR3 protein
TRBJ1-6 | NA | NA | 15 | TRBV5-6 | TGTGCCAGCAGCTCCCGGGACGGACATAATTCACCCCTCCACTTT | CASSSRDGHNSPLHF
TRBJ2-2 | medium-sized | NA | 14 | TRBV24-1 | TGTGCCACCAGTGAGGAACCGGACACCGGGGAGCTGTTTTTT | CATSEEPDTGELFF
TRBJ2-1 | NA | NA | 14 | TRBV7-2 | TGTGCCAGCAGCAAAGGGGGGGGGTGGGTCGAGCAGTTCTTC | CASSKGGGWVEQFF
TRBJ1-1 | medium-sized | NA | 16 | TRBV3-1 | TGTGCCAGCAGCCAAGGACAGGCGTACATGAACACTGAAGCTTTCTTT | CASSQGQAYMNTEAFF
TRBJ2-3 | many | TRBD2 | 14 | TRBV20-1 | TGCAGTGCTCCCCTGCGGGGGGGCACAGATACGCAGTATTTT | CSAPLRGGTDTQYF
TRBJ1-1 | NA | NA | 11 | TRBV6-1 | TGTGCCAGCGGGGTGACAGGAGAAGCTTTCTTT | CASGVTGEAFF
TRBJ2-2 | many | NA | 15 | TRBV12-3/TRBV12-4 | TGTGCCAGCAGTTTTCGGGTGTTCGACAGGGGGGAGCTGTTTTTT | CASSFRVFDRGELFF
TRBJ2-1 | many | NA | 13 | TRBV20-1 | TGCAGTGCTATGGGGGAAGTTCCCAATGAGCAGTTCTTC | CSAMGEVPNEQFF
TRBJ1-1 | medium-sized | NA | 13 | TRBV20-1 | TGCAGTGCCTCCTGGGGAGGGCGGACTGAAGCTTTCTTT | CSASWGGRTEAFF
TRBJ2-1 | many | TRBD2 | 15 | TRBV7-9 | TGTGCCAGCATTAGTCCTTCGGCGGGGGTCAATGAGCAGTTCTTC | CASISPSAGVNEQFF
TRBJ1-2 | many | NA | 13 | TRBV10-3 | TGTGCCATCAGTGAGGGGGAGAACTATGGCTACACCTTC | CAISEGENYGYTF
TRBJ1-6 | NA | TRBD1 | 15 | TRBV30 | TGTGCCTGGAGTTGGTGGGACAGGGTCAATTCACCCCTCCACTTT | CAWSWWDRVNSPLHF
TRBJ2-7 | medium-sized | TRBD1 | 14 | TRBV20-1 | TGCAGTGCTAGGGTCAGGGGGCGGGTCTACGAGCAGTACTTC | CSARVRGRVYEQYF
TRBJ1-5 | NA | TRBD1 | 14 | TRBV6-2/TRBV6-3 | TGTGCCAGCAGCTCGGACAGGGGCAATCAGCCCCAGCATTTT | CASSSDRGNQPQHF
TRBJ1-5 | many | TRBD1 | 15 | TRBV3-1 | TGTGCCAGCTCAACCGGGACAGGGGGCAATCAGCCCCAGCATTTT | CASSTGTGGNQPQHF
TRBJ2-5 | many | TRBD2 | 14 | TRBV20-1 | TGCAGTGCGGAATTAGCGGGAGGGAGGGAGACCCAGTACTTC | CSAELAGGRETQYF
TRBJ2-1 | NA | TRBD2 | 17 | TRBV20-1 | TGCAGTGCAATACCTTTGACTAGCGGGAGGGCAAGGGATGAGCAGTTCTTC | CSAIPLTSGRARDEQFF
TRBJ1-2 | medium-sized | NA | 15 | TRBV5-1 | TGCGCCAGCAGCTTGACAGGGATGACTCTCTATGGCTACACCTTC | CASSLTGMTLYGYTF
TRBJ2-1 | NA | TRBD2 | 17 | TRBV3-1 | TGTGCCAGCAGCCAAGCCGGTGGCGGGAGGGACTACAGTGAGCAGTTCTTC | CASSQAGGGRDYSEQFF
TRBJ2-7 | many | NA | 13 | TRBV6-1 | TGTGCCAGCAGTTATCAGTCGGGTTACGAGCAGTACTTC | CASSYQSGYEQYF
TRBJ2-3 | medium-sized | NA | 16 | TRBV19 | TGTGCCAGTAGTATAGGGGGGGCTGGTGGCACAGATACGCAGTATTTT | CASSIGGAGGTDTQYF
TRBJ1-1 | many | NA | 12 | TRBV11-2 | TGTGCCAGCAGCAAAGACGTTGCTGAAGCTTTCTTT | CASSKDVAEAFF
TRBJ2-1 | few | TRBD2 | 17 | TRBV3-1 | TGTGCCAGCAGCCAAGCCGGTGGCGGGAGGGACTACAATGAGCAGTTCTTC | CASSQAGGGRDYNEQFF
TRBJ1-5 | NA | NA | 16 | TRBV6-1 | TGTGCCAGCAGTGAACAAACGGGAGCCCAGGGTCAGCCCCAGCATTTT | CASSEQTGAQGQPQHF
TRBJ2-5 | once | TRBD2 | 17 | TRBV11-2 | TGTGCCAGCAGCTCAACTTGGACTAGCGGCGGGGGAGAGACCCAGTACTTC | CASSSTWTSGGGETQYF
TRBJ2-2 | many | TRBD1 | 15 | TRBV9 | TGTGCCAGCATGCGAGGGGACAGGAACACCGGGGAGCTGTTTTTT | CASMRGDRNTGELFF
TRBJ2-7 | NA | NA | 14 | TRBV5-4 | TGTGCCAGCAGAAGAGACAGAGACTCCTACGAGCAGTACTTC | CASRRDRDSYEQYF
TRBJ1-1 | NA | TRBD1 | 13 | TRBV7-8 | TGTGCCAGCAGCGTAGACAGGGGTAATGGAGCTTTATTT | CASSVDRGNGALF
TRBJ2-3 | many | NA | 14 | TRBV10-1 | TGCGCCAGCAGTGAGTGGGGACGCACAGATACGCAGTATTTT | CASSEWGRTDTQYF
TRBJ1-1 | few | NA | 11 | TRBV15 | TGTGCCACCAGCAGAGATGGGGGACACCACTTT | CATSRDGGHHF
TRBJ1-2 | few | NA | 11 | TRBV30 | TGTGCCTGGAGTGATCCCGACAGAAGCACCTTC | CAWSDPDRSTF
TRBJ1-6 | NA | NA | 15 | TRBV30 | TGTGCCTGGAGCGCCCCAGTGCCCTTGGGGTCACCCCTCCACTTT | CAWSAPVPLGSPLHF
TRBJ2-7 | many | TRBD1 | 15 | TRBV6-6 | TGTGCCAGCAGTTACGACAGGGCTCTCGGCTACGAGCAGTACTTC | CASSYDRALGYEQYF
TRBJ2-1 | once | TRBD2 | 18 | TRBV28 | TGTGCCAGCAGTCCAATGGTCATAGCGGGAGGGCCCAACAATGAGCAGTTCTTC | CASSPMVIAGGPNNEQFF
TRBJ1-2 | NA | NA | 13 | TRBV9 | TGTGCCAGCAGCCCCCTCGATAACTATGGCTACACCTTC | CASSPLDNYGYTF
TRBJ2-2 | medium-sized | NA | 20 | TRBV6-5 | TGTGCCAGCAGTTACGAGTCGCAGGAGCTTTGGGCAATTAACACCGGGGAGCTGTTTTTT | CASSYESQELWAINTGELFF
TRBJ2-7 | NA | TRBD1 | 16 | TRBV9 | TGTGCCAGCAGCTCCCCCCCCGGGACAGGGAGGAACGAGCAGTACTTC | CASSSPPGTGRNEQYF
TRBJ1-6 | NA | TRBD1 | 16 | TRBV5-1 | TGCGTCAGCAGCCATAGACAGGGCTCCTATAATTCACTCCTCCACTTT | CVSSHRQGSYNSLLHF
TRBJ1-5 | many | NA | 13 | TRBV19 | TGTGCCAGTAGTAGGGACCTACTTCAGCCCCAGCATTTT | CASSRDLLQPQHF
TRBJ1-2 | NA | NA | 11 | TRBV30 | TGTGCCTATGGGGGGGGAGGCGGCTACACCTTC | CAYGGGGGYTF
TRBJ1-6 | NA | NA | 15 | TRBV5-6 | TGTGCCAGCAGCTTTCTAGACGGAGATAATTCACCCCTCCACTTT | CASSFLDGDNSPLHF
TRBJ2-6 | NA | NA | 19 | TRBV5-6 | TGTGCCAGCAGCTCACCAGGGGCGAGAGCCAACTCTGGGGCCAACGTCCTGACTTTC | CASSSPGARANSGANVLTF
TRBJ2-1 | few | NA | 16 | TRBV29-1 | TGCAGCGTTGAAGGGCCCGACAGGGACTCCTACAATGAGCATTTCTTC | CSVEGPDRDSYNEHFF
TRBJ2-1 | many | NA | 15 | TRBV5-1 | TGCGCCAGCAGCGGAACGGGAAACCCCTACAATGAGCAGTTCTTC | CASSGTGNPYNEQFF
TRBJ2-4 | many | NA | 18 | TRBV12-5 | TGTGCTAGTGGCCCTCGTTTGATCGGGGTCGGGACCAAAAACATTCAGTACTTC | CASGPRLIGVGTKNIQYF
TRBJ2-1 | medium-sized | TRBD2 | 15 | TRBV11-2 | TGTGCCAGCAACATTATAGGACTAGCGGACAATGAGCAGTTCTTC | CASNIIGLADNEQFF
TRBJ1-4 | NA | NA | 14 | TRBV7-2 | TGTGCCAGCAGCTCAGGGGAGGCTAATGAAAAACTGTTTTTT | CASSSGEANEKLFF
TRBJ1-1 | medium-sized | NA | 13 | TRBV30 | TGTGCCTGGAGTGAGGGCAATAACTACCGAGCTTTCTTT | CAWSEGNNYRAFF
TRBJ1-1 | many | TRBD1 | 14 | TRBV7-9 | TGTGCCAGCAGCTGGAGGACAGGCGGGACTGAAGCTTTCTTT | CASSWRTGGTEAFF
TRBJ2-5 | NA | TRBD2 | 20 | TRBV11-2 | TGTGCCAGCAGCTTGCGGGGGCCGAAGATCCTAGCGGGTAGCGTGGAGACCCAGTACTTC | CASSLRGPKILAGSVETQYF
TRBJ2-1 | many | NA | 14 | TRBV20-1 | TGCAGTGCTAGAGATACGGCAACCTACAATGAGCAGTTCTTC | CSARDTATYNEQFF
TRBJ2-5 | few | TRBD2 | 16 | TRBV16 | TGTGCCAGCAGCCAATCTGCGGGAGGGAGACAAGAGACCCAGTACTTC | CASSQSAGGRQETQYF
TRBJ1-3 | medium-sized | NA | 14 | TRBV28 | TGTGCCAGCAGACTAGGGGGCTCTGGAAACACCATATATTTT | CASRLGGSGNTIYF